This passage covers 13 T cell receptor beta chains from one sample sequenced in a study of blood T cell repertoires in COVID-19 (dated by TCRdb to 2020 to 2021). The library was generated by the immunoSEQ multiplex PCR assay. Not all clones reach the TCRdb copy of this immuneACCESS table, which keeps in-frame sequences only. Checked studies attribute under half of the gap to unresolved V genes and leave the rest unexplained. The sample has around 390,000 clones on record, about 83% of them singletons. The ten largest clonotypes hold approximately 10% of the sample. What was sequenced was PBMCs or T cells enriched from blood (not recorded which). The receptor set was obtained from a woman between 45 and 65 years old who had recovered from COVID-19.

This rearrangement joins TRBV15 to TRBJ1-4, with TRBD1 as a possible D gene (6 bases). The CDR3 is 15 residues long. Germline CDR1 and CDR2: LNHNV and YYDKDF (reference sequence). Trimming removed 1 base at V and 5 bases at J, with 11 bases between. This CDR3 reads CATSRGRQGNEKLFF. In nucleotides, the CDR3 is TGTGCCACCAGCAGAGGACGGCAGGGGAATGAAAAACTGTTTTTT.

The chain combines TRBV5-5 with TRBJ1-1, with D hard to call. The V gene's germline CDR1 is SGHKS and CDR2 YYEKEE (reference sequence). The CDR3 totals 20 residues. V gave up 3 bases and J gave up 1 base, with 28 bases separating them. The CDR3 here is CASSWTRSISGVRSNTEAFF. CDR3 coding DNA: TGTGCCAGCAGCTGGACTCGATCTATTTCCGGGGTTCGCTCGAACACTGAAGCTTTCTTT.

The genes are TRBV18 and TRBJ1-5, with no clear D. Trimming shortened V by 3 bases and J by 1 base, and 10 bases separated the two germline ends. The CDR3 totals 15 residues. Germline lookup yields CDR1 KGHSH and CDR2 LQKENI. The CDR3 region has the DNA TGTGCCAGCTCACCTGATATCGGGAGCAATCAGCCCCAGCATTTT. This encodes CASSPDIGSNQPQHF.

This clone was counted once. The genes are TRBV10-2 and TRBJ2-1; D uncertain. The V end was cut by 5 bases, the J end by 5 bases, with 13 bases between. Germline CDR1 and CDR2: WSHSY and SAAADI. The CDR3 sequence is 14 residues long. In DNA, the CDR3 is TGCGCCAGCAGTCGCCTTGGGCAAGACAATGAGCAGTTCTTC. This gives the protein CASSRLGQDNEQFF.

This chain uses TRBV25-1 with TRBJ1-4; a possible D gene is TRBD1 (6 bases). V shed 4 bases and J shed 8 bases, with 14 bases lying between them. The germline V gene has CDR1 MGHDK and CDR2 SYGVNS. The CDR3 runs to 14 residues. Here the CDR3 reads CASSGPEDSEKLFF. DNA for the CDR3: TGTGCCAGCAGTGGGCCTGAGGACAGCGAAAAACTGTTTTTT.

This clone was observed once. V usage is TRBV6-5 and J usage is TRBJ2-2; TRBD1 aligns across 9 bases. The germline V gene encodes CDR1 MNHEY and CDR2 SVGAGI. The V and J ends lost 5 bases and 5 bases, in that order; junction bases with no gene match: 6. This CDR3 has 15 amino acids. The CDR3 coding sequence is TGTGCCAGCAGTACAGGGGGCGTGGGTACCGGGGAGCTGTTTTTT. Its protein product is CASSTGGVGTGELFF.

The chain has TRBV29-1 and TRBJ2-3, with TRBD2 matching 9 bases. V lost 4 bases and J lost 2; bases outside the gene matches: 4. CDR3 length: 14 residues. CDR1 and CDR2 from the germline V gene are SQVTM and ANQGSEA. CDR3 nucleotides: TGCAGCGTTGTTGGCGGGGGGGTCACAGATACGCAGTATTTT. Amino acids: CSVVGGGVTDTQYF.

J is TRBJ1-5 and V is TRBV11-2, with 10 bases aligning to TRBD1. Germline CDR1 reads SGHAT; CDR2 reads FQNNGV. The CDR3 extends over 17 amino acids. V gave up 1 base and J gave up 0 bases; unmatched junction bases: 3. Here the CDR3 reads CASSLGTGGSSNQPQHF. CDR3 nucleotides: TGTGCCAGCAGCTTAGGGACAGGGGGATCTAGCAATCAGCCCCAGCATTTT.

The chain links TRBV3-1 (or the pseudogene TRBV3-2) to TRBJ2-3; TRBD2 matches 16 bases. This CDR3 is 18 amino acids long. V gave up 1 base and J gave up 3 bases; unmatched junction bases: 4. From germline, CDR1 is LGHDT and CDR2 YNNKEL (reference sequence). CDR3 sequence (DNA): TGTGCCAGCAGCCAAGTGGGACTAGCGGGGGGGAAGACAGATACGCAGTATTTT. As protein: CASSQVGLAGGKTDTQYF.

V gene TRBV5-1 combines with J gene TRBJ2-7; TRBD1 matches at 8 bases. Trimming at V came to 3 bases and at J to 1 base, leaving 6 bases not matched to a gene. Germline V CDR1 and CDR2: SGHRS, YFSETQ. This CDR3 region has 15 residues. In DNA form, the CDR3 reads TGCGCCAGCAGCTCCGGACAGGGTACATCCTACGAGCAGTACTTC. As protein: CASSSGQGTSYEQYF.

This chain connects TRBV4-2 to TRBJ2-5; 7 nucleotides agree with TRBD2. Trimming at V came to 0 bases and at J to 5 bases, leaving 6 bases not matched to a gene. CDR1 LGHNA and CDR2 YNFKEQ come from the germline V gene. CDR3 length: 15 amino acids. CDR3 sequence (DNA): TGTGCCAGCAGCCAAGAACTGGGAGGGAGGGAGACCCAGTACTTC. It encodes CASSQELGGRETQYF.

This CDR3 reads CASSQDWGRGQTGANVLTF. The DNA for the CDR3 is TGTGCCAGCAGCCAAGATTGGGGCAGGGGCCAGACTGGGGCCAACGTCCTGACTTTC. The J gene is TRBJ2-6, the V gene TRBV3-1 (or the pseudogene TRBV3-2), with a weak D call TRBD1 (6 bases). Germline CDR1 is LGHDT and CDR2 is YNNKEL (reference sequence). CDR3 length: 19 amino acids. Trimming removed 0 bases from V and 2 bases from J, with 17 bases in between.

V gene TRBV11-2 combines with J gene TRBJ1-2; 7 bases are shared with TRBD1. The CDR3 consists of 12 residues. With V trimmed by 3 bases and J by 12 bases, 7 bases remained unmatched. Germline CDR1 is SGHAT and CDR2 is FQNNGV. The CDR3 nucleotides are TGTGCCAGCAGCTTTACAGGGGCCGAACACACCTTC. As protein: CASSFTGAEHTF.